This TCR beta chain stems from a study of T cells in Graves' hyperthyroidism and ophthalmopathy. Extraction of PBMCs used about 9.2 ml of fresh peripheral blood. This clonotype was observed at least ten times. Germline V CDR1 and CDR2: SGHAT, FQDESV (reference sequence). With 5 bases clipped from V and 4 bases from J, the junction kept 8 bases outside the gene matches. This CDR3 is built from 16 residues. RNA transcripts gave rise to amplified TCR beta CDR3 regions. During a first-round RT-PCR of the TCR CDR3, the HTBI primer set was used. TCRdb analysed the multiplex PCR reads with MiXCR anew, one entry per CDR3 protein. The table lists about 640,000 distinct CDR3 sequences, 20% of them singletons.

This sequence originates from a man aged 25-45 years with Graves' ophthalmopathy. This sequence joins TRBV11-1 and TRBJ2-7, with 13 bases matching TRBD2. Input material: blood. Written as DNA, the CDR3 is TGTGCCAGCAGCGCCGGACTAGCGGGAGTGGATTACGAGCAGTACTTC. This encodes CASSAGLAGVDYEQYF. Looking up the rest from reference TRBV11-1 and TRBJ2-7 gives the full variable domain: EAEVAQSPRYKITEKSQAVAFWCDPISGHATLYWYRQILGQGPELLVQFQDESVVDDSQLPKDRFSAERLKGVDSTLKIQPAELGDSAMYLCASSAGLAGVDYEQYFGPGTRLTVT.